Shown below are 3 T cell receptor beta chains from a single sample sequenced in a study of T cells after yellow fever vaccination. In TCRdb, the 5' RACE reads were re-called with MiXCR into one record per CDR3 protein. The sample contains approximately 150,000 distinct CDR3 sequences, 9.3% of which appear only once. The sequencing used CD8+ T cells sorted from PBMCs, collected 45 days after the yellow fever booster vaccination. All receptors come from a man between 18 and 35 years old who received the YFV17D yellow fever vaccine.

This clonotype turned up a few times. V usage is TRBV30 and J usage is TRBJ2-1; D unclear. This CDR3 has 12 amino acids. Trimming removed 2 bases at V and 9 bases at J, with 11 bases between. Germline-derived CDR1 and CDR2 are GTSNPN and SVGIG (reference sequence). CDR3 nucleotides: TGTGCCTGGAGTACCTTCACCGGTGAGCAGTTCTTC. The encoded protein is CAWSTFTGEQFF.

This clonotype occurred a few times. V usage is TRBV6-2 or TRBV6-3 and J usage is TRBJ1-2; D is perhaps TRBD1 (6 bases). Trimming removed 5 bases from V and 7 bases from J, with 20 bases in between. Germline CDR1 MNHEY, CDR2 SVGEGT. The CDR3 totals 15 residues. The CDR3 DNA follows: TGTGCCAGCAGTCCCAAGGGGGAGCCCTCCGCTGGCTACACCTTC. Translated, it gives CASSPKGEPSAGYTF.

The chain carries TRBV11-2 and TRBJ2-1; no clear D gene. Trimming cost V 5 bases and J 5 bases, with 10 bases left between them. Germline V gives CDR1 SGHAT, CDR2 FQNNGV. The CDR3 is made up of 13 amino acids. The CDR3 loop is CASSLGRHNEQFF. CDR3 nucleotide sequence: TGTGCCAGCAGCCTCGGTCGCCACAATGAGCAGTTCTTC.